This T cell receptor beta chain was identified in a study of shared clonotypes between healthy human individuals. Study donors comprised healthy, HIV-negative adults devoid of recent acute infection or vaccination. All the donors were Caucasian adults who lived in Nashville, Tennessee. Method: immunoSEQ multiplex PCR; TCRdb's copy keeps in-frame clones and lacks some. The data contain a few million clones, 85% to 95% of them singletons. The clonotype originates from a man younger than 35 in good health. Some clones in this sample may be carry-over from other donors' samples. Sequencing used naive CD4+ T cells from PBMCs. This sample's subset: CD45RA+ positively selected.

The CDR3 region is CASRSSGRSTHTF. CDR3 nucleotides: TGTGCCAGCAGATCTTCGGGTAGATCTACTCACACCTTC. J is TRBJ1-2 and V is TRBV28; D gene ambiguous. Trimming cost V 6 bases and J 12 bases, with 20 bases left between them. The CDR3 extends over 13 amino acids. Per the germline V gene, CDR1 is MDHEN and CDR2 is SYDVKM.